This T cell receptor beta chain was captured by sequencing in a study of cytomegalovirus exposure and HLA in healthy donors. Broader study findings: A cluster of highly shared sequence variants was likely a sequencing artifact. Per a prior analysis, the majority of TCR beta V segments were productive roughly 87% or roughly 30% of the time.

The V and J ends lost 5 bases and 1 base respectively, with 12 bases between them. The CDR3 contains 15 residues. CDR1 and CDR2 from the germline V gene are LGHNA and YNFKEQ. The PCR had 60 Vbeta and 13 Jbeta primers. TCRdb's table, derived via immunoSEQ multiplex PCR, lists solely in-frame clones and lacks some. The table lists 150,000 to 180,000 clones, less than 80% of them singletons. As to this clone: The antigen remains undetermined.

V and J are TRBV4-2 and TRBJ2-1, with TRBD2 as a possible D gene (5 bases). The sequence was obtained from a young man in good health and CMV-seronegative. What was sequenced was PBMCs. The CDR3 spells CASSSRIASYNEQFF. Here the CDR3 DNA reads TGTGCCAGCAGCTCACGGATAGCGTCCTACAATGAGCAGTTCTTC.